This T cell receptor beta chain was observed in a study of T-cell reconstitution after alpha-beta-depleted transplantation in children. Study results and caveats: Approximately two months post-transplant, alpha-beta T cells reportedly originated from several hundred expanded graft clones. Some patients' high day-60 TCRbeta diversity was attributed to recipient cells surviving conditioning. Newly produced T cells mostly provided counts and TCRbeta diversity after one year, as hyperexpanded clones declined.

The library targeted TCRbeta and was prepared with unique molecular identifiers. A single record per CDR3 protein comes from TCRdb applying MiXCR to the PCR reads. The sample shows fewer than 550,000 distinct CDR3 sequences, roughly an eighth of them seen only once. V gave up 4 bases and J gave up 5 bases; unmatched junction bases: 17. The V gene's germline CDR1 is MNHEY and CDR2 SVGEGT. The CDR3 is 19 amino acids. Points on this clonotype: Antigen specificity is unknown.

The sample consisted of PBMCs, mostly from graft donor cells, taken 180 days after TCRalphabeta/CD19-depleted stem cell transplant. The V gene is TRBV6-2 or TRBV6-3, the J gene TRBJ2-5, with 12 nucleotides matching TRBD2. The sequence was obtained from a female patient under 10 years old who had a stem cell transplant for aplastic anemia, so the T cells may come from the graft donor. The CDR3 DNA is TGTGCCAGCAGTTCCCTCCTTGGACTAGCGGGACCCCGCGGGGAGACCCAGTACTTC. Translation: CASSSLLGLAGPRGETQYF.